A single TCR beta chain is shown here with its context. No antigen is known for it. Specified treatment: oral pan-JAK inhibitor, 5-10 mg twice daily. PBMCs yielded sorted CD4+ and CD8+ T cells. CDR1 is SGHDN, CDR2 FVKESK, per germline. The CDR3 runs to 13 residues. V lost 0 bases to trimming and J lost 3 bases, with 5 bases between them. Isolated RNA was reverse transcribed into cDNA used as the sequencing template. Sequencing was performed with immunoSEQ multiplex PCR; in TCRdb, only in-frame clones are kept and a portion is missing. The sample consists of a few hundred thousand clones, about 62% of them appearing once. These data originate in a study of CD8+ T cells in alopecia areata. The overall study: Treated patients swallowed 5 to 10 mg of oral tofacitinib twice daily.

Study conclusions and caveats: Normal skin contains resident alphabeta T cells, and these are also sequenced in scalp samples.

This clonotype was obtained from a human donor with alopecia areata. The chain recombines TRBV14 with TRBJ1-1; D gene ambiguous. The sample consisted of CD4+ T cells sorted from blood, taken at week 52, from a patient treated with tofacitinib. The CDR3 sequence is CASSQEPHTEAFF. The CDR3 region has the DNA TGTGCCAGCAGCCAAGAGCCGCACACTGAAGCTTTCTTT.